This TCR beta chain was recorded in a study of post-analysis software for immune sequencing data. Study observations and caveats: The five TRBV segments detected at higher frequency in patients than in controls included TRBV5-6, TRBV5-1 and TRBV20-1. People with multiple sclerosis had a significantly lower normalized Chao1 diversity than controls did. Samples made in the same batch grouped tightly together by F measure.

Unique molecular identifiers were carried by the TCR beta cDNA libraries. TCRdb reanalysed the PCR reads using MiXCR and keeps one entry per CDR3 protein. The sample yields approximately 660,000 distinct CDR3 sequences, 59% seen once. Details on this clonotype: Its specificity is not known.

This CDR3 region has 13 residues. V was clipped by 0 bases and J by 12 bases, with 9 bases between them. The chain has TRBV12-3 or TRBV12-4 and TRBJ1-6, with a weak D call TRBD1 (5 bases). This sequence was found in a girl aged 2-9 years with multiple sclerosis. The specimen was blood. The CDR3 here is CASSLARGRPLHF. For the CDR3, the DNA is TGTGCCAGCAGTTTAGCGCGGGGCAGACCCCTCCACTTT.